This T cell receptor beta chain was captured in a study of T cells in Graves' hyperthyroidism and ophthalmopathy. Germline loops: CDR1 SGDLS, CDR2 YYNGEE. The CDR3 totals 15 residues. V was pared by 6 bases and J by 3 bases, with 15 bases between. Broader study findings: In the blood, most expanded thyroid clonotypes above 0.001 appeared as well. The model's output predicted ophthalmopathy at a median of 6.5 months prior to onset. Classification by a 13 V-J model distinguished ophthalmopathy from stable hyperthyroidism.

Details on this clonotype: Antigen: not known.

Researchers amplified the TCR beta CDR3 regions from RNA transcripts. The TCR CDR3 was amplified in a first-round RT-PCR using the HTBI primer set. TCRdb recomputed calls from the multiplex PCR reads with MiXCR, one row per CDR3 protein. This table holds some 360,000 distinct CDR3 sequences, 15% to 20% found once. Ophthalmopathy cases met thresholds of Clinical Activity Score at least 3, NOSPECS grade at least 4 and duration under 3 months. This chain connects TRBV9 to TRBJ2-2; D gene uncertain. Sequenced: blood. This receptor was taken from a woman between 40 and 55 years old with Graves' ophthalmopathy. DNA of the CDR3: TGTGCCAGCACCCACGTCCCAGATCACACCGGGGAGCTGTTTTTT. Amino acid sequence: CASTHVPDHTGELFF.